A single TCR beta chain is shown here with its context. The sample holds a few counts of this clonotype. The antigen it recognizes is unknown. Per-nucleotide qualities are absent, and no much larger clonotype sits a single base away. Libraries were prepared through PCR. TCRdb records HiSeq X Ten as the sequencer. High-throughput sequencing was used to characterize TCR repertoires. TCRdb ran its own pipeline on the public reads, namely fastp trimming at Q25 and MiXCR clone calling, and kept in-frame beta chains. A single entry per CDR3 protein holds the most common genes and DNA from its merged rows. In all, the sample holds fewer than 20,000 distinct CDR3 sequences, and under 60% of those were seen once. The biggest ten clones account for around 29% of the sample. This entry comes from a study of esophageal squamous cell carcinoma under preoperative chemotherapy (dated 2018 in TCRdb). Concerning the study at large: Both tumor-infiltrating lymphocytes and peripheral blood T cells had their TCR repertoires profiled in the study. The cohort comprised about 5 patients with primary esophageal squamous cell carcinoma. Repertoires were compared between samples taken before and after paclitaxel-nedaplatin therapy. The effects of paclitaxel-nedaplatin chemotherapy on T-cell receptor repertoires in patients with esophageal squamous cell carcinoma were assessed.

The time point label, as the study defines it: after preoperative PTX-NDP chemotherapy. Before surgery, patients were given paclitaxel-nedaplatin as preoperative chemotherapy. CDR1 and CDR2 are read off the germline V gene as SGHTA and FQGNSA. The junction carries 23 bases between V and J, which are trimmed by 4 bases and 13 bases respectively. The CDR3 covers 15 residues, taking in both the cysteine and the phenylalanine. Just CDR3 DNA is preserved here, 45 bases in frame from base 1. Overall results and qualifications from the work: Paclitaxel-nedaplatin therapy induced immediate and substantial clonotype frequency changes, with contraction more likely among abundant clones than amplification. A small cohort was used, with only five patients with esophageal squamous cell carcinoma being analyzed. A significant increase in TCR diversity was observed in peripheral T cells after chemotherapy, whereas no such increase was observed in tumor-infiltrating lymphocytes. Rather than arising solely from local clonal changes, post-treatment tumor-infiltrating lymphocytes appeared to come partly from peripheral T cells that migrated into the tumor.

This receptor was identified in a human donor with esophageal squamous cell carcinoma. The donor label of this sample is uncertain. The sequence is built from TRBV7-2 and TRBJ2-1, with the D gene too uncertain to name. The specimen was collected from a patient given preoperative chemotherapy. This receptor has the CDR3 CASSSTTVAKNIQFF. The nucleotides are TGTGCCAGCAGCTCCACGACGGTAGCCAAAAACATTCAGTTCTTC.